This is a list of T cell receptor beta chains from one sample in a study of cytomegalovirus exposure and HLA in healthy donors. TCRdb keeps only in-frame clones here, not all; method: immunoSEQ multiplex PCR. The sample has roughly 170,000 clones, approximately 80% seen once. The specimen sequenced was PBMCs. The receptors were gathered from a woman younger than 35 in good health and CMV-seronegative. Both conserved end residues are part of each CDR3. The D gene is left open where the match is weak. Expanded clones get a size class; other rows say once, few or many, or leave the size out.

.,few,TRBV19,TRBJ2-7,TGTGCCAGTAAGAGGGTTGGCAACTCCTACGAGCAGTACTTC,CASKRVGNSYEQYF
TRBD1,.,TRBV5-6,TRBJ2-5,TGTGCCAGCAGCTGGGACAGGGTGATGGAGACCCAGTACTTC,CASSWDRVMETQYF
TRBD2,.,TRBV9,TRBJ2-1,TGTGCCAGCAGCGTAGTAGCGGGAGGGGGCGATGAGCAGTTCTTC,CASSVVAGGGDEQFF
.,.,TRBV5-5,TRBJ2-3,TGTGCCAGCAGCCCGGGTCCCACAGATACGCAGTATTTT,CASSPGPTDTQYF
TRBD2,.,TRBV28,TRBJ2-2,TGTGCCAGCAGTCTTTACCTAGCGGGGTCCGGGGAGCTGTTTTTT,CASSLYLAGSGELFF
.,once,TRBV13,TRBJ2-1,TGTGCCAGCAGCTTCCGCGTAGAGGGAGGGCAGTTCTTC,CASSFRVEGGQFF
.,.,TRBV2,TRBJ1-1,TGTGCCAGCAGTGAAGAGGGGGTGATCCAGCCCCTAAACACTGAAGCTTTCTTT,CASSEEGVIQPLNTEAFF
TRBD2,.,TRBV11-3,TRBJ2-1,TGTGCCAGCAGCCCTGGACTAGCGGGAGATGAGCAGTTCTTC,CASSPGLAGDEQFF
.,.,TRBV30,TRBJ1-6,TGTGCCTGGAGATCAGATCATTCACCCCTCCACTTT,CAWRSDHSPLHF
TRBD1,.,TRBV27,TRBJ2-6,TGTGCCAGCAGTTTGCGGGGACAGGGGGGGTCTGGGGCCAACGTCCTGACTTTC,CASSLRGQGGSGANVLTF
TRBD1,.,TRBV27,TRBJ2-7,TGTGCCAGCAGTCACCAGGGGGAAAACTACGAGCAGTACTTC,CASSHQGENYEQYF
TRBD2,.,TRBV7-6,TRBJ2-1,TGTGCCAGCAGCTCCTCGGCGGGAGGGCAATACAATGAGCAGTTCTTC,CASSSSAGGQYNEQFF